This is a list of T cell receptor beta chains from one sample in a study of radiotherapy plus CTLA-4 blockade in lung cancer. Using immunoSEQ multiplex PCR, the repertoire was profiled, and TCRdb retains in-frame clones only, with some absent. The sample includes around 40,000 clones, approximately 86% of them seen just once. The sample here was peripheral blood, taken from a patient treated with radiotherapy plus ipilimumab. These TCRs come from a human donor with non-small cell lung cancer whose response to radiotherapy plus ipilimumab could not be evaluated. Both conserved end residues are part of each CDR3. A D gene is named only where the DNA matches it firmly. Only part of the rows carry a size: once, few, many, or a class if the clone is expanded.

V: TRBV14; J: TRBJ1-2; size: NA; D: NA; DNA: TGTGCCAGCAGCCACCAGGCATACTCCTATGGCTACACCTTC; CDR3: CASSHQAYSYGYTF
V: TRBV19; J: TRBJ2-2; size: once; D: NA; DNA: TGTGCCAGTAGGACGGGGGACCCCGGGGAGCTGTTTTTT; CDR3: CASRTGDPGELFF
V: TRBV6-5; J: TRBJ2-3; size: NA; D: TRBD2; DNA: TGTGCCAGCAGTTACAGACTAGCGGGGGGGACAGATACGCAGTATTTT; CDR3: CASSYRLAGGTDTQYF
V: TRBV28; J: TRBJ1-2; size: NA; D: TRBD1; DNA: TGTGCCAGCAGTGGCCCGGGACAGGGGGCGCCGGGCTACACCTTC; CDR3: CASSGPGQGAPGYTF
V: TRBV27; J: TRBJ2-7; size: NA; D: TRBD1; DNA: TGTGCCAGCAGGCCCGGGACAGGGATAGTCTACGAGCAGTACTTC; CDR3: CASRPGTGIVYEQYF
V: TRBV28; J: TRBJ1-5; size: NA; D: NA; DNA: TGTGCCAGCAGCTCTTCCAGTGGATCGGGTCAGCCCCAGCATTTT; CDR3: CASSSSSGSGQPQHF
V: TRBV2; J: TRBJ2-4; size: NA; D: TRBD2; DNA: TGTGCCAGCAGCCCCGCTAGCGGGGGGACTCTTGGCATTCAGTACTTC; CDR3: CASSPASGGTLGIQYF
V: TRBV7-2; J: TRBJ1-5; size: NA; D: NA; DNA: TGTGCCAGCAGCTTAGTGGACTCCGGGGGGCAGCCCCAGCATTTT; CDR3: CASSLVDSGGQPQHF
V: TRBV28; J: TRBJ2-1; size: NA; D: NA; DNA: TGTGCCAGCAGTTCGGAGGCCGCTGAGCAGTTCTTC; CDR3: CASSSEAAEQFF
V: TRBV10-1; J: TRBJ2-1; size: NA; D: TRBD2; DNA: TGCGCCAGCAGTGAAGAGCGGGGGGGCTACAATGAGCAGTTCTTC; CDR3: CASSEERGGYNEQFF
V: TRBV5-4; J: TRBJ1-1; size: NA; D: NA; DNA: TGTGCCAGCAGCCCCACTGTAGGCCGGGGGGGGCAGGACACTGAAGCTTTCTTT; CDR3: CASSPTVGRGGQDTEAFF
V: TRBV19; J: TRBJ1-3; size: NA; D: NA; DNA: TGTGCCAGTAGCCCGGGCCAAACAGGTGGAAACACCATATATTTT; CDR3: CASSPGQTGGNTIYF
V: TRBV6-1; J: TRBJ1-5; size: NA; D: NA; DNA: TGTGCCAGCAGTGGATACAGCCACGGCAATCAGCCCCAGCATTTT; CDR3: CASSGYSHGNQPQHF
V: TRBV19; J: TRBJ2-2; size: NA; D: TRBD1; DNA: TGTGCCGCAGGCCGGGGACAGGGTGCCGGGGAGCTGTTTTTT; CDR3: CAAGRGQGAGELFF
V: TRBV27; J: TRBJ1-5; size: NA; D: NA; DNA: TGTGCCAGCAGTCCCGGTTCCGGGATCAATCAGCCCCAGCATTTT; CDR3: CASSPGSGINQPQHF
V: TRBV19; J: TRBJ2-7; size: NA; D: TRBD2; DNA: TGTGCCAGTATCGATGGCGGGGGAGCTGAGTACTTC; CDR3: CASIDGGGAEYF
V: TRBV21-1; J: TRBJ2-2; size: NA; D: NA; DNA: TGTGCCAGCAGCACCAGGCACAGGGTTCCCACCGGGGAGCTGTTTTTT; CDR3: CASSTRHRVPTGELFF
V: TRBV6-1; J: TRBJ2-7; size: NA; D: TRBD1; DNA: TGTGCCAGCAGCCGAGGACAGGGTAACTCCTACGAGCAGTACTTC; CDR3: CASSRGQGNSYEQYF
V: TRBV13; J: TRBJ1-6; size: NA; D: NA; DNA: TGTGCCAGCACACGGGTTAGGTCACCCCTCCACTTT; CDR3: CASTRVRSPLHF
V: TRBV7-8; J: TRBJ1-5; size: NA; D: NA; DNA: TGTGCCAGCAGCTTAGCGTTCACGGATCAGCCCCAGCATTTT; CDR3: CASSLAFTDQPQHF
V: TRBV7-2; J: TRBJ2-1; size: NA; D: TRBD1; DNA: TGTGCCAGCAGCTACGGACAGGGGAGGAGAAATGAGCAGTTCTTC; CDR3: CASSYGQGRRNEQFF
V: TRBV19; J: TRBJ1-6; size: NA; D: TRBD1; DNA: TGTGCCAGATTCAGGACAGGACAATCACCCCTCCACTTT; CDR3: CARFRTGQSPLHF
V: TRBV10-3; J: TRBJ2-7; size: once; D: TRBD1; DNA: TGTGCCATCAGTCTTTCGACAGGGGGCGAGCAGTACTTC; CDR3: CAISLSTGGEQYF
V: TRBV10-3; J: TRBJ2-4; size: NA; D: NA; DNA: TGTGCCATCAGTGAGTCGATTACCTCAGGGGAAAACATTCAGTACTTC; CDR3: CAISESITSGENIQYF
V: TRBV29-1; J: TRBJ2-2; size: once; D: NA; DNA: TGCAGCGTGAGGGGGGGCGCGAACACCGGGGAGCTGTTTTTT; CDR3: CSVRGGANTGELFF
V: TRBV6-6; J: TRBJ1-5; size: once; D: NA; DNA: TGTGCCAGCGGCGCGGGGGAGGGGCGCGGCAATCAGCCCCAGCATTTT; CDR3: CASGAGEGRGNQPQHF
V: TRBV19; J: TRBJ2-7; size: NA; D: NA; DNA: TGTGCCAGTAGTATAGGCCTAGAGTCGGAGCAGTACTTC; CDR3: CASSIGLESEQYF
V: TRBV4-2; J: TRBJ2-1; size: NA; D: TRBD2; DNA: TGTGCCAGCAGCCAAGATAATATAGCGGGGGAGCAGTTCTTC; CDR3: CASSQDNIAGEQFF
V: TRBV10-3; J: TRBJ2-2; size: NA; D: NA; DNA: TGTGCCATCAGTGAGCGGGGGGCCGGCACCGGGGAGCTGTTTTTT; CDR3: CAISERGAGTGELFF
V: TRBV2; J: TRBJ1-2; size: NA; D: NA; DNA: TGTGCCAGCAGTGAGCTCAGAAACTATGGCTACACCTTC; CDR3: CASSELRNYGYTF
V: TRBV10-3; J: TRBJ1-1; size: once; D: NA; DNA: TGTGCCATCAGTGAGTCGGGAGGAGTGAACACTGAAGCTTTCTTT; CDR3: CAISESGGVNTEAFF
V: TRBV2; J: TRBJ1-5; size: NA; D: NA; DNA: TGTGCCAGCAGGTCGGGGGGCGACCAGCCCCAGCATTTT; CDR3: CASRSGGDQPQHF
V: TRBV5-6; J: TRBJ1-3; size: NA; D: NA; DNA: TGTGCCAGCAGCTGGAGGGTCCCCTCTACGCAAGGAAACACCATATATTTT; CDR3: CASSWRVPSTQGNTIYF